The present TCR beta chain was sequenced within a study of cytomegalovirus exposure and HLA in healthy donors. Vbeta (60) and Jbeta (13) primers were used in the PCR. Using immunoSEQ multiplex PCR, the repertoire was profiled, and TCRdb retains in-frame clones only, with some absent. The sample records 100,000 to 150,000 clones, around two thirds being singletons. The table lists this clone with a few counts. Sequences were obtained from PBMCs. The TCR was taken from a man aged 55 to 69 in good health and CMV-seropositive.

CDR3 amino acids: CASSRSAGIKNIQYF. The CDR3 DNA sequence: TGTGCCAGTAGCCGCTCGGCGGGGATCAAAAACATTCAGTACTTC. V usage is TRBV19 and J usage is TRBJ2-4; possible D gene TRBD2, 6 bases. The CDR3 is 15 amino acids. V was pared by 6 bases and J by 3 bases, with 15 bases between. Germline V CDR1 and CDR2: LNHDA, SQIVND (reference sequence). The whole variable domain, remainder taken from reference TRBV19 and TRBJ2-4, is DGGITQSPKYLFRKEGQNVTLSCEQNLNHDAMYWYRQDPGQGLRLIYYSQIVNDFQKGDIAEGYSVSREKKESFPLTVTSAQKNPTAFYLCASSRSAGIKNIQYFGAGTRLSVL.